This T cell receptor (beta chain) was sequenced in a study of long-term antiretroviral therapy in people with HIV. A v3.0 immunoSEQ assay was performed at survey level. The repertoire was sequenced with immunoSEQ multiplex PCR; TCRdb's copy has only in-frame clones and lacks some. The data hold 34,000 or so clones, with around 85% observed a single time. All donors provided no fewer than one pre-ART and no fewer than two post-ART PBMC samples. The CDR3 extends over 14 amino acids. In germline, CDR1 is SGHRS, CDR2 YFSETQ. The V and J ends lost 3 bases and 4 bases respectively, with 12 bases between them. Findings of the study overall: The study found that diversity rose after ART but stayed below transplant donor controls. Pre-ART clonal expansions dominated every time point's repertoire.

With respect to this clone: The target antigen is unknown.

The specimen comprised unsorted PBMCs, sampled about 3.4 years after starting antiretroviral therapy. The origin of this receptor is a man younger than 35 with HIV. The gene calls are TRBV5-1 and TRBJ2-3, with D maybe TRBD2 (5 bases). The CDR3 is CASSSNPSPDTQYF. Here the CDR3 DNA reads TGCGCCAGCAGCTCGAATCCTAGCCCAGATACGCAGTATTTT.